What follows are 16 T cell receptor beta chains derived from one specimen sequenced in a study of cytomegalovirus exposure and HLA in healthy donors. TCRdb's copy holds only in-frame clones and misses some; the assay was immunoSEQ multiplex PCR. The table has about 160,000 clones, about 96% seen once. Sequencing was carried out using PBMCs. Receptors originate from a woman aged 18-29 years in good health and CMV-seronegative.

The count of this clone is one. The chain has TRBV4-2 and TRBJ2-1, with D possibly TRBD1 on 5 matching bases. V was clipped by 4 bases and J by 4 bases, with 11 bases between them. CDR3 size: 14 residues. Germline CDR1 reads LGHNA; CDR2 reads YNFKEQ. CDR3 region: CASSPRQQYNEQFF. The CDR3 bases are TGTGCCAGCAGCCCACGACAGCAGTACAATGAGCAGTTCTTC.

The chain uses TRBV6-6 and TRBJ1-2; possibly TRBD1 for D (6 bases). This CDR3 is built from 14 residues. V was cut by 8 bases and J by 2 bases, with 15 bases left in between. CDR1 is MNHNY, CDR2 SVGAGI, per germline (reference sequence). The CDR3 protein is CASDLGGWNYGYTF. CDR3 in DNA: TGTGCCAGCGACCTAGGGGGTTGGAACTATGGCTACACCTTC.

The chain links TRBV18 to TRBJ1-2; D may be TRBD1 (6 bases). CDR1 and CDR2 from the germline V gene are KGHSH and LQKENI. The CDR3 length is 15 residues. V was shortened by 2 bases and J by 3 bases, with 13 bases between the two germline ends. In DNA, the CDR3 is TGTGCCAGCTCACCAATAGGCCCAGGGGACTATGGCTACACCTTC. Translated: CASSPIGPGDYGYTF.

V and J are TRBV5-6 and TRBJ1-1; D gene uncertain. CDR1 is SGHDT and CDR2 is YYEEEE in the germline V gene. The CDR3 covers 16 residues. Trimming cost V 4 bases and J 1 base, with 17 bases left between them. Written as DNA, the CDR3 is TGTGCCAGCAGCGCTCTTGGGCCGGGAAGGAACACTGAAGCTTTCTTT. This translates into CASSALGPGRNTEAFF. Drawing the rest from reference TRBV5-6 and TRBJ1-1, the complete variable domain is DAGVTQSPTHLIKTRGQQVTLRCSPKSGHDTVSWYQQALGQGPQFIFQYYEEEERQRGNFPDRFSGHQFPNYSSELNVNALLLGDSALYLCASSALGPGRNTEAFFGQGTRLTVV.

CDR3 region: CASSLPGLAFYEQYF. DNA for the CDR3: TGTGCCAGCAGCTTGCCTGGACTAGCGTTCTACGAGCAGTACTTC. V is TRBV5-6 and J is TRBJ2-7; 9 bases line up with TRBD2. Losses at the gene ends were 1 base for V and 3 bases for J; bases not matched to a gene: 5. Germline values: CDR1 SGHDT, CDR2 YYEEEE. The CDR3 sequence is 15 residues long.

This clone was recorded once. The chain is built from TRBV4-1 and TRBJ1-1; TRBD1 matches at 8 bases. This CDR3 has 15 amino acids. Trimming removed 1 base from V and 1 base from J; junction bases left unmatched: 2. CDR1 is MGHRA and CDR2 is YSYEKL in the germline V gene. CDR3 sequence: CASSQGTGPNTEAFF. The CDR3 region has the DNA TGCGCCAGCAGCCAAGGGACAGGGCCGAACACTGAAGCTTTCTTT.

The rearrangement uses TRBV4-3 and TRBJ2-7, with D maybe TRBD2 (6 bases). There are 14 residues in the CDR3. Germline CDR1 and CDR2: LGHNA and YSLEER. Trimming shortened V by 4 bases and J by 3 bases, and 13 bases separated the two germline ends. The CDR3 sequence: CASSLGFGSYEQYF. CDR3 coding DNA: TGCGCCAGCAGCCTCGGCTTCGGGAGCTACGAGCAGTACTTC.

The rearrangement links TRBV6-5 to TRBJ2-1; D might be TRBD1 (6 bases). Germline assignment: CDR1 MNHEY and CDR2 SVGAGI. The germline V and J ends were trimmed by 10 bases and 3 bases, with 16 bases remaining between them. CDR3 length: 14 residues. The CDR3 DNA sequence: TGTGCCACCGCATCGGACAGCCACTACAATGAGCAGTTCTTC. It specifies CATASDSHYNEQFF.

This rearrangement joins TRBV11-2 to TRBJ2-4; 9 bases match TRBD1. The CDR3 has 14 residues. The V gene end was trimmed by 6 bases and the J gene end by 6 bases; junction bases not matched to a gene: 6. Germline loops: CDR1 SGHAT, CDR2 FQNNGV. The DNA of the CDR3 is TGTGCCAGCAGACAGGGGGCTCATGGAAACATTCAGTACTTC. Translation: CASRQGAHGNIQYF.

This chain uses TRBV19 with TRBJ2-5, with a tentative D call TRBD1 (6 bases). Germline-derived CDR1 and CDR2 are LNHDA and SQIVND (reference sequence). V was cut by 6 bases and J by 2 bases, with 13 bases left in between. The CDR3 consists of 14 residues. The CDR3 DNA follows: TGTGCCAGTAGCGCCGGGACACCTCAAGAGACCCAGTACTTC. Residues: CASSAGTPQETQYF.

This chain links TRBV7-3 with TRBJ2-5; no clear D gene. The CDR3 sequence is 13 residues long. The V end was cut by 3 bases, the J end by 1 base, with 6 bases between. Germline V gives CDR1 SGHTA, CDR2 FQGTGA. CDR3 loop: CASSFGGQETQYF. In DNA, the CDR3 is TGTGCCAGCAGCTTTGGCGGCCAAGAGACCCAGTACTTC.

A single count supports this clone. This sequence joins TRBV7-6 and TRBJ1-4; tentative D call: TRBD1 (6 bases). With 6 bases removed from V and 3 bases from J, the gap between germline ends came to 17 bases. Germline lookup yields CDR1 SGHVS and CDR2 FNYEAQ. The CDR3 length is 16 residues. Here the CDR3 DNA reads TGTGCCAGCAGACCAAATGGGGGGGGGCCTAATGAAAAACTGTTTTTT. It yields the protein CASRPNGGGPNEKLFF. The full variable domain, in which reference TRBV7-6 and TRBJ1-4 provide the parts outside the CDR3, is GAGVSQSPRYKVTKRGQDVALRCDPISGHVSLYWYRQALGQGPEFLTYFNYEAQQDKSGLPNDRFSAERPEGSISTLTIQRTEQRDSAMYRCASRPNGGGPNEKLFFGSGTQLSVL.

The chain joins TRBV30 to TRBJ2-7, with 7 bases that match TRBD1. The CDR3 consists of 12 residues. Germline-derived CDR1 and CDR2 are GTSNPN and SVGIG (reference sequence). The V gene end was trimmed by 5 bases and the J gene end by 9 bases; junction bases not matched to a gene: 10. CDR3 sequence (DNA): TGTGCCTGGGGGACAGCCCAGGAATGGCAGTACTTC. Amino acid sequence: CAWGTAQEWQYF. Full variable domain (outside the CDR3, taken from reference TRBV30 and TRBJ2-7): SQTIHQWPATLVQPVGSPLSLECTVEGTSNPNLYWYRQAAGRGLQLLFYSVGIGQISSEVPQNLSASRPQDRQFILSSKKLLLSDSGFYLCAWGTAQEWQYFGPGTRLTVT.

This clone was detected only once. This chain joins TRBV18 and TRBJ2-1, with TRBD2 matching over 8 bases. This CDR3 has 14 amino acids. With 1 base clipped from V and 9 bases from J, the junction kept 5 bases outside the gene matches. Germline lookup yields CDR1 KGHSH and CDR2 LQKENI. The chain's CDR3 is CASSPQLAGGEQFF. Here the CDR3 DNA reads TGTGCCAGCTCACCACAGCTTGCGGGGGGTGAGCAGTTCTTC.

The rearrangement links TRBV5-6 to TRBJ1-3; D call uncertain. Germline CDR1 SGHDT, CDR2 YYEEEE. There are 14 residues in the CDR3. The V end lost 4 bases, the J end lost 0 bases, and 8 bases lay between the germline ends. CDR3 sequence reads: CASSMGSSGNTIYF. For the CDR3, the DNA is TGTGCCAGCAGCATGGGGAGCTCTGGAAACACCATATATTTT.

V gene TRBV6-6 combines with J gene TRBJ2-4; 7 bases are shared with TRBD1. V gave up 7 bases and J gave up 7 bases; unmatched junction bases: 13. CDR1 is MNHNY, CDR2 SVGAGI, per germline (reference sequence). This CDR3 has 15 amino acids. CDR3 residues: CASNQTPDRWNIQYF. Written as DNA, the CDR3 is TGTGCCAGCAACCAAACCCCGGACAGGTGGAACATTCAGTACTTC.